This TCR beta chain comes out of a study of T-cell reconstitution after alpha-beta-depleted transplantation in children. The library targeted TCRbeta and was prepared with unique molecular identifiers. A single record per CDR3 protein comes from TCRdb applying MiXCR to the PCR reads. The sample has about 200,000 distinct CDR3 sequences; just over 14% are singletons. The sample holds many counts of this clonotype. Germline CDR1 is DFQATT and CDR2 is SNEGSKA (reference sequence). The CDR3 contains 14 residues. Trimming stripped 0 bases from V and 2 bases from J, with 8 bases between. The sample here was PBMCs from the stem cell graft donor, taken from the stem cell graft. This receptor was identified in a human donor who donated a stem cell graft to a child with acute lymphoblastic leukemia. The rearrangement joins TRBV20-1 to TRBJ2-1; TRBD2 might be the D (6 bases). The CDR3 loop reads CSARDLAAYNEQFF. The CDR3 bases are TGCAGTGCTAGAGATTTAGCGGCCTACAATGAGCAGTTCTTC.